This T cell receptor beta chain was captured in a study of T-cell memory formation after mild COVID-19. UMIs and sample barcodes were carried by the TCR alpha and TCR beta cDNA libraries that 5'RACE produced using constant-segment primers. Each CDR3 protein is one row after TCRdb ran MiXCR on the 5' RACE reads. This sample has about 140,000 distinct CDR3 sequences, with around 14% found just once. This clonotype was found many times. The antigen remains undetermined. General study results and limits: Researchers report contracting CD4+ clones mostly in CM and EM, with CD8+ clones in EMRA. A balance of CD4 and CD8 characterized clones contracting day 15 to 85, whereas later expanders leaned CD4+. Detection of some responders pre-infection suggested pre-existing cross-reactive memory T cells participated.

Sequenced material: PBMCs or a T cell subset sorted from them (not recorded which). The source is an adult woman who had mild COVID-19 (a few samples of this study predate the infection). Cell type and time point are not known.

The CDR3 region is CASRTVFGTEAFF. The CDR3 DNA follows: TGTGCCAGCCGGACAGTTTTTGGCACTGAAGCTTTCTTT. The chain employs TRBV7-9 and TRBJ1-1, with a possible D match to TRBD1 (6 bases). The CDR3 spans 13 residues. From germline, CDR1 is SEHNR and CDR2 FQNEAQ (reference sequence). V lost 8 bases and J lost 4, with 14 bases in between.